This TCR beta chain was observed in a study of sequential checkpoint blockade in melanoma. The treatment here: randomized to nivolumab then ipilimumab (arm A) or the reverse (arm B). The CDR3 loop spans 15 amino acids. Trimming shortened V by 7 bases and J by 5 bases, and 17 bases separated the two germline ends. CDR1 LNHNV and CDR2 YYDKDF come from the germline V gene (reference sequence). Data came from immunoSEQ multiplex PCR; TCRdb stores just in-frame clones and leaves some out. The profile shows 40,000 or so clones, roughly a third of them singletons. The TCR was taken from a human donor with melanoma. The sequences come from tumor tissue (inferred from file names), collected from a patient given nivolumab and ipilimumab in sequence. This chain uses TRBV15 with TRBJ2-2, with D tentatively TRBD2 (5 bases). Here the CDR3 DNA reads TGTGCCACCACCGCGAGGGATTTGGCTACCGGGGAGCTGTTTTTT. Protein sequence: CATTARDLATGELFF.